These T cell receptor beta chains were read from a single sample in a study of blood T cell repertoires in COVID-19. Repertoires were generated with immunoSEQ multiplex PCR, while TCRdb's copy carries only in-frame clones and drops some. Of some 76,000 clones listed, around 80% are singletons. Material: peripheral blood. Source of these receptors: a man aged 50 or older with COVID-19, enrolled during active disease. The CDR3 runs from the conserved cysteine through the conserved F or W.

J gene,V gene,CDR3 protein
TRBJ2-5,TRBV9,CASSIRTGTFKETQYF
TRBJ2-1,TRBV5-1,CASSRDTAYYNEQFF
TRBJ2-5,TRBV7-9,CASSLAGLAPSQETQYF
TRBJ1-5,TRBV5-6,CASSLGQMNQPQHF
TRBJ2-2,TRBV5-1,CAIGIVGTGELFF
TRBJ1-6,TRBV19,CASSQTGIGSPLHF
TRBJ2-2,TRBV6-4,CASSEQAGGPGAGELFF
TRBJ1-2,TRBV5-1,CASSRVQGQGGSYTF
TRBJ2-2,TRBV5-1,CASRTTNTGELFF
TRBJ2-3,TRBV3-1/TRBV3-2,CASSQELAEPTDTQYF
TRBJ1-1,TRBV10-3,CAISQPPGQRNTEAFF
TRBJ2-5,TRBV2,CASSEKGLAAQETQYF
TRBJ2-5,TRBV7-8,CASSEALQETQYF
TRBJ2-2,TRBV2,CASIRGLAGVGIGGELFF
TRBJ1-4,TRBV5-1,CASSPGTANEKLFF
TRBJ2-7,TRBV4-3,CASSHQTSDPYEQYF
TRBJ1-1,TRBV4-1,CASSQGLAGRPEAFF
TRBJ2-6,TRBV19,CASSIGGHSGANVLTF
TRBJ1-5,TRBV5-8,CASSLVGQSNQPQHF